The clone carrying this T cell receptor beta chain was counted many times. The antigen remains undetermined. V lost 1 base and J 6 bases, leaving 10 bases between the germline ends. CDR1 and CDR2 from the germline V gene are SEHNR and FQNEAQ (reference sequence). This CDR3 contains 13 residues. This specimen belongs to a study of T cells in Graves' hyperthyroidism and ophthalmopathy. Findings of the study overall: Most expanded thyroid clonotypes above 0.001 also appeared in blood. The model's output predicted ophthalmopathy at a median of 6.5 months prior to onset.

Participants, patients aged 18 to 65, had newly diagnosed hyperthyroidism with a duration under 2 months. The investigators amplified TCR beta CDR3 regions from RNA transcripts. The primer set for the first-round RT-PCR of the TCR CDR3 was HTBI. TCRdb re-derived calls from the multiplex PCR reads in MiXCR, one entry per CDR3 protein. The repertoire holds about 360,000 distinct CDR3 sequences, with roughly 13% as singletons. The sample was blood. The sequence derives from a man in his thirties or forties with Graves' hyperthyroidism that later progressed to Graves' ophthalmopathy. The V and J genes are TRBV7-9 and TRBJ2-7; D possibly corresponds to TRBD1 (6 bases). The CDR3 region is CASSLGTEGEQYF. DNA for the CDR3: TGTGCCAGCAGCTTAGGGACAGAGGGCGAGCAGTACTTC.